The entry that follows covers one TCR beta chain sequence. Original analysis: From reference gene primer amplification, estimates of nucleated cell counts were derived. Using immunoSEQ multiplex PCR, the repertoire was profiled, and TCRdb retains in-frame clones only, with some absent. Clone size and the V and J calls come from that table; the DNA yielded D and trimming. The sample holds about 50,000 clones, about 85% seen once. From germline, CDR1 is GTSNPN and CDR2 SVGIG (reference sequence). The CDR3 has 16 residues. Trimming removed 2 bases from V and 10 bases from J; junction bases left unmatched: 13. The sample is drawn from a study of blood T cell repertoires in COVID-19.

V is TRBV30 and J is TRBJ1-6; 8 bases align to TRBD1. The clonotype comes from a man aged 40-49 years with active COVID-19. Sequencing input: peripheral blood. The chain's CDR3 is CAWSSRTGTRGSPLHF. As DNA, the CDR3 is TGTGCCTGGAGTTCCCGGACAGGGACAAGAGGATCACCCCTCCACTTT.